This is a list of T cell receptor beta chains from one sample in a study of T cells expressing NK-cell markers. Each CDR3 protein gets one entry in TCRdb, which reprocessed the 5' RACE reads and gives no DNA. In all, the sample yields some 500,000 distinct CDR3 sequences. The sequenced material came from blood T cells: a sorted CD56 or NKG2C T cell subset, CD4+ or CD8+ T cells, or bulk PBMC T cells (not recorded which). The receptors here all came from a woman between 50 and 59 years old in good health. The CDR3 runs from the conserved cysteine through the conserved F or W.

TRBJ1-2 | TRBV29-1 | CSVARSNYGYTF
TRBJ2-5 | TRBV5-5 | CASTKRGLETQYF
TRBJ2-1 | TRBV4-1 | CASSQGVPGPTFNEQFF
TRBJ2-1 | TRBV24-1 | CATEYVDEQFF
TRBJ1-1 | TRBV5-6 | CASSWDRGPIEAFF
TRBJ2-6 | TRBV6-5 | CASRTPRTGANVLTF
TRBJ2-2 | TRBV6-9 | CASRSSGSFAGELFF
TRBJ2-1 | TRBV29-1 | CSHRAAGTSYNEQFF
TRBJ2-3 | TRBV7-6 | CASSLVGRGGTDTQYF
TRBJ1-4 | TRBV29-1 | CSALRQGEKLFF
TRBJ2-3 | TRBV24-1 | CATSDPSGKADTQYF
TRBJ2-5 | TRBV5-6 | CASSKKGTGQETQYF
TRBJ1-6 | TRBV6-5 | CASSYLQSSYNSPLHF
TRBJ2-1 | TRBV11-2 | CASSGGSTYNEQFF
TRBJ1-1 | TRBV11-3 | CASSGEPPGLRDTEAFF
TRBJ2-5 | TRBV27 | CASSLWAAGAGETQYF
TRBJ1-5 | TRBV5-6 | CASSVVGFPREPQHF
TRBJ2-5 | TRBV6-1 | CASSEMMGYETQYF
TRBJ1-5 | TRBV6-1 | CASSGRRVPSNQPQHF
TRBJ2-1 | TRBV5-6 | CASSSRFPGLEQFF
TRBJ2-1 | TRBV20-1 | CSARDSLTRINEQFF
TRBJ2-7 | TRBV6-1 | CASSSGRGREQYF
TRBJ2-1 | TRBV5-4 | CASSVGGSGASSYNEQFF
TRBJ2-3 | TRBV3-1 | CASSADGGVAQYF
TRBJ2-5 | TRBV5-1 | CASSLGRSGQVKETQYF
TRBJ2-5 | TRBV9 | CASSVVAGTKQETQYF
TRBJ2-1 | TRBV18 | CASSPLRGDEQFF
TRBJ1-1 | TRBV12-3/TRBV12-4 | CASRGDRGNTEAFF
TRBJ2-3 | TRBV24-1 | CATSDPQPGRSDTQYF
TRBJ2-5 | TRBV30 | CAWGRGIGWETQYF
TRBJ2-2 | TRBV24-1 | CATSDFVGRKLFF
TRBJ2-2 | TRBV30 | CAGTDSNTGELFF
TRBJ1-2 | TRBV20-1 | CSAKGQGRNYGYTF
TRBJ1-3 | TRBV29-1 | CSVSQGNTIYF